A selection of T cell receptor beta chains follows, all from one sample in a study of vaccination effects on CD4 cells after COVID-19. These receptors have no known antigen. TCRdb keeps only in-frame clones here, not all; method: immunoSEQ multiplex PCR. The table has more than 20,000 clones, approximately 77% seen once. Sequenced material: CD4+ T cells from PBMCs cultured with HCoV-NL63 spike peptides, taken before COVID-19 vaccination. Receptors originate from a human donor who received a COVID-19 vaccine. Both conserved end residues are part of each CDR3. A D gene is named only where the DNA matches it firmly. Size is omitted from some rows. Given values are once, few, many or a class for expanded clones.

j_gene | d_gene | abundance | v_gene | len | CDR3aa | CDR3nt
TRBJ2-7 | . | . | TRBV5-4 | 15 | CASSLGAASFYEQYF | TGTGCCAGCAGCTTGGGAGCCGCGAGTTTCTACGAGCAGTACTTC
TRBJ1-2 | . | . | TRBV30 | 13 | CVWSRGRSYGYTF | TGTGTCTGGAGTAGGGGTAGGAGCTATGGCTACACCTTC
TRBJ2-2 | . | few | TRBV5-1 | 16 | CASSSRTTSNTGELFF | TGCGCCAGCAGCTCCAGGACAACCTCGAACACCGGGGAGCTGTTTTTT
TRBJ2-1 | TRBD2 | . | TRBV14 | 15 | CASSPGGGTYNEQFF | TGTGCCAGCAGCCCCGGGGGGGGAACCTACAATGAGCAGTTCTTC
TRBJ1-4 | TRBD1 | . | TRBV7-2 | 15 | CASSQGTGRNEKLFF | TGTGCCAGCAGCCAAGGGACAGGGAGGAATGAAAAACTGTTTTTT
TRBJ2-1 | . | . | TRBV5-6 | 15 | CASSLETRSYNEQFF | TGTGCCAGCAGCTTGGAGACTAGATCCTACAATGAGCAGTTCTTC
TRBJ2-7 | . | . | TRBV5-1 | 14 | CASSLGQRSYEQYF | TGCGCCAGCAGCCTCGGACAGCGTTCCTACGAGCAGTACTTC
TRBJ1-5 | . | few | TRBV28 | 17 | CASSSIRNRASNQPQHF | TGTGCCAGCAGTTCTATCCGAAACAGGGCTAGCAATCAGCCCCAGCATTTT
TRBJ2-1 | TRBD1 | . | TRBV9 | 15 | CASSVETGAYNEQFF | TGTGCCAGCAGCGTAGAGACAGGGGCCTACAATGAGCAGTTCTTC
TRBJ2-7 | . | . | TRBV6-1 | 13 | CASSEEWDYEQYF | TGTGCCAGCAGTGAAGAATGGGACTACGAGCAGTACTTC
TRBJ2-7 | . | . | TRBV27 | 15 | CASNSINQYTYEQYF | TGTGCCAGCAATTCCATTAATCAATATACCTACGAGCAGTACTTC
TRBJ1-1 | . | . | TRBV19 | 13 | CASSVQGDAEAFF | TGTGCCAGTAGTGTCCAAGGGGACGCTGAAGCTTTCTTT
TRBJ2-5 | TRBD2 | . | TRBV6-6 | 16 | CASTPGLAGPQETQYF | TGTGCCAGCACTCCGGGACTAGCGGGTCCCCAAGAGACCCAGTACTTC
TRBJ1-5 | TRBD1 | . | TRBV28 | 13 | CANQQGLNQPQHF | TGTGCCAACCAACAGGGGTTGAATCAGCCCCAGCATTTT
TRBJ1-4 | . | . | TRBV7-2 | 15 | CASSLGNSPVGKLFF | TGTGCCAGCAGCTTAGGTAACTCCCCGGTCGGAAAACTGTTTTTT
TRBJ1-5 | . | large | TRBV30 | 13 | CAWSVTLNQPQHF | TGTGCCTGGAGTGTAACCCTGAATCAGCCCCAGCATTTT
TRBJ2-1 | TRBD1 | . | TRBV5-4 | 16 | CASSLAGQGIPNEQFF | TGTGCCAGCAGCTTGGCGGGACAGGGGATTCCCAATGAGCAGTTCTTC
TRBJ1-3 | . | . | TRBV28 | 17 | CASSAHPGTRSGNTIYF | TGTGCCAGCAGTGCCCACCCCGGGACCCGATCTGGAAACACCATATATTTT
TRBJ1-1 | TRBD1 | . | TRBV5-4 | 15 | CASSSRGQVNTEAFF | TGTGCCAGCAGCTCCAGGGGGCAGGTGAACACTGAAGCTTTCTTT
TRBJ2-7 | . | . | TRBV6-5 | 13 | CASRRGQFYEQYF | TGTGCCAGCAGAAGAGGACAGTTCTACGAGCAGTACTTC
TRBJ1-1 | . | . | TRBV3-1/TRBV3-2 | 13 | CASSSGVGTEAFF | TGTGCCAGCAGCTCAGGGGTCGGCACTGAAGCTTTCTTT
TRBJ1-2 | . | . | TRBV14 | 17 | CASSQLRVGRTNYGYTF | TGTGCCAGCAGCCAACTACGCGTGGGACGGACTAACTATGGCTACACCTTC
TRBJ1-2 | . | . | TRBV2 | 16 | CASRPLYRYSNYGYTF | TGTGCCAGCCGACCGCTATACCGATACTCTAACTATGGCTACACCTTC
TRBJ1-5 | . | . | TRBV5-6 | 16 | CASSLWGASRNQPQHF | TGTGCCAGCAGCTTGTGGGGGGCCTCCCGCAATCAGCCCCAGCATTTT
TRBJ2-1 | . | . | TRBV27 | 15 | CASSLSLPRYNEQFF | TGTGCCAGCAGTTTATCACTCCCAAGGTACAATGAGCAGTTCTTC
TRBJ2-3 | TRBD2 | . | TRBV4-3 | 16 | CASSQETSGGTDTQYF | TGCGCCAGCAGCCAAGAAACTAGCGGGGGCACAGATACGCAGTATTTT
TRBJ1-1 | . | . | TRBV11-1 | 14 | CASSTNRGNTEAFF | TGTGCCAGCAGCACCAACCGGGGGAACACTGAAGCTTTCTTT
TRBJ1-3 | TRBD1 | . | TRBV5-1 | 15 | CASSRDRVGGDTIYF | TGCGCCAGCAGCCGGGACAGGGTCGGGGGGGACACCATATATTTT
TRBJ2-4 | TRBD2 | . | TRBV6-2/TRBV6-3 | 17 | CASSYSMGGLAKNIQYF | TGTGCCAGCAGTTACTCGATGGGAGGGTTAGCCAAAAACATTCAGTACTTC
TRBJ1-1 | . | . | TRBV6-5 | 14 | CASRGGGRDTEAFF | TGTGCCAGCAGAGGAGGGGGAAGGGACACTGAAGCTTTCTTT
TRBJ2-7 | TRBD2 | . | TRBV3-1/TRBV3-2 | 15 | CASSQSTSGRYEQYF | TGTGCCAGCAGCCAATCGACTAGCGGGAGGTACGAGCAGTACTTC
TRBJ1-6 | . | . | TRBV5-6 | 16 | CASSLRDSLYNSPLHF | TGTGCCAGCAGCTTAAGAGACAGCTTGTATAATTCACCCCTCCACTTT
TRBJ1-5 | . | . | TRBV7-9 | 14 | CASSLGASNQPQHF | TGTGCCAGCAGCTTAGGGGCCAGCAATCAGCCCCAGCATTTT
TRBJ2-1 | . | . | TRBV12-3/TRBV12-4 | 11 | CASTQGNEQFF | TGTGCCAGCACCCAGGGCAATGAGCAGTTCTTC
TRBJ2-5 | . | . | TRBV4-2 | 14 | CASSQDSAQETQYF | TGTGCCAGCAGCCAAGATTCGGCTCAAGAGACCCAGTACTTC
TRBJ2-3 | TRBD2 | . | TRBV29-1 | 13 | CSVDPGGTDTQYF | TGCAGCGTCGACCCGGGGGGGACAGATACGCAGTATTTT
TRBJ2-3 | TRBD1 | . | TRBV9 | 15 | CASSPRDRYTDTQYF | TGTGCCAGCAGCCCCCGGGACAGATACACAGATACGCAGTATTTT
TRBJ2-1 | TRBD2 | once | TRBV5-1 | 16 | CASSLEPSGSYNEQFF | TGCGCCAGCAGCTTGGAGCCTAGCGGGTCCTACAATGAGCAGTTCTTC
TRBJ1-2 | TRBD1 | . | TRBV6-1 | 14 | CASSEGQGPYGYTF | TGTGCCAGCAGTGAAGGACAGGGACCCTATGGCTACACCTTC
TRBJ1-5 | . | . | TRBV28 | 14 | CASSLGGGNQPQHF | TGTGCCAGCAGTTTAGGTGGGGGGAATCAGCCCCAGCATTTT
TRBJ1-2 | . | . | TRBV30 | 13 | CAWSVSGGYGYTF | TGTGCCTGGAGCGTATCGGGGGGCTATGGCTACACCTTC
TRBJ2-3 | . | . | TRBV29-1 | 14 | CSVGGRGGTDTQYF | TGCAGCGTTGGGGGCCGTGGGGGCACAGATACGCAGTATTTT
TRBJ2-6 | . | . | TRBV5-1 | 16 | CASSYGAFSGANVLTF | TGCGCCAGCAGCTACGGGGCCTTCTCTGGGGCCAACGTCCTGACTTTC
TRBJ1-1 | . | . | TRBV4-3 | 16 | CASSQGGTGSNTEAFF | TGCGCCAGCAGCCAAGGAGGAACAGGCTCGAACACTGAAGCTTTCTTT
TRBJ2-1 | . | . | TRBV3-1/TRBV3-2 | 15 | CASSQVQSSYNEQFF | TGTGCCAGCAGCCAAGTCCAGAGCTCCTACAATGAGCAGTTCTTC
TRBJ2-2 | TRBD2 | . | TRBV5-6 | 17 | CASGKRTSAANTGELFF | TGTGCCAGCGGAAAACGGACTAGCGCTGCGAACACCGGGGAGCTGTTTTTT
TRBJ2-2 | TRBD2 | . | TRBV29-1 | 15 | CSASGGGDVTGELFF | TGCAGCGCCTCCGGGGGGGGCGATGTCACCGGGGAGCTGTTTTTT
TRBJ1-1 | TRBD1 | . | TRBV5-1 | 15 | CASSLDGQGNTEAFF | TGCGCCAGCAGCTTGGATGGACAGGGTAACACTGAAGCTTTCTTT
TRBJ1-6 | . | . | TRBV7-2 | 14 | CASSLARRNSPLHF | TGTGCCAGCAGCTTAGCCAGGCGAAATTCACCCCTCCACTTT
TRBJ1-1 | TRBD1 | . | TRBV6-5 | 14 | CASTTGGLNTEAFF | TGTGCCAGCACAACAGGGGGCCTGAACACTGAAGCTTTCTTT